The TCR beta chain described here comes from a study of PD-1 blockade in classical Hodgkin lymphoma (dated by TCRdb to 2018 to 2021). For context, the study as a whole: Nivolumab dosing was 3 mg/kg intravenously every 2 weeks, continuing until either disease progression or unacceptable toxicity. To define a peripheral blood immune signature of response to PD-1 blockade in classical Hodgkin lymphoma, the study combined TCR beta sequencing with CyTOF.

The study at large found these results: Among trial patients, those achieving complete response had baseline diversity similar to that of newly diagnosed patients, while diversity was significantly lower in partial responders and progressors. Lower diversity was seen in patients whose nivolumab began less than 1 year after ASCT, and these patients were left out of later analyses so that immune reconstitution would not confound the results. The study was limited to a single clinical trial cohort, and causes of repertoire differences, possibly disease activity or prior therapy, remained undefined. CD4+ but not CD8+ TCR diversity rose significantly by C4D1 (p=0.0027 vs p=0.16), most apparent in complete responders (p=0.02). Baseline TCR diversity was reported as lower in newly diagnosed patients than in healthy donors, and lower still in relapsed/refractory patients.

V drops 2 bases and J drops 2 bases, leaving 12 bases in between. The CDR3 spans 15 residues, from the cysteine through the phenylalanine. CDR3 DNA only is kept here, 45 bases in frame from base 1. CDR1 and CDR2, looked up from the germline V gene, are ENHRY and SYGVKD. The time point label, as the study defines it: cycle 1 day 1 (C1D1), immediately before nivolumab initiation. Every trial patient had relapsed after autologous stem cell transplantation, and cohorts A, B and C differed in prior brentuximab vedotin exposure. The trial cohort comprised some 60 patients with relapsed/refractory classical Hodgkin lymphoma whose best overall responses were complete response, partial response or progressive disease. Trial patients were treated with single-agent nivolumab in the multi-cohort phase II CheckMate 205 trial. An independent review committee assessed best overall response using the 2007 International Working Group response criteria. Trial PBMCs were obtained immediately prior to nivolumab initiation (C1D1) and on therapy at cycle 2 day 1 and cycle 4 day 1. After peripheral blood was drawn into 8 mL Vacutainer Cell Preparation Tubes, PBMCs were isolated by centrifugation and then cryopreserved.

The Qiagen DNeasy kit was used to extract genomic DNA both from unsorted PBMCs and from the negatively selected CD4+ and CD8+ fractions. TCR beta CDR3 regions were amplified by immunoSEQ multiplex PCR using primers annealing to V and J segments. A synthetic immune receptor repertoire was used to minimize amplification bias, and any remaining bias was removed computationally after sequencing. In the original analysis: Custom Python scripts were used to quantify repertoire diversity as the Shannon entropy index. Unsorted, CD4+ and CD8+ repertoires were analyzed separately, except for combined analyses in which CD4+ and CD8+ sequences were merged in silico. A clone was considered expanded if an increase in frequency of at least 2-fold after treatment relative to C1D1 was found, and a pseudocount of 0.5 was applied to clones undetected at baseline. Singleton clones were defined as clones with 0 or 1 copy at C1D1, and non-singleton clones were defined as clones with 2 or more copies. Clones expanded in unsorted samples were assigned a CD4+, CD8+ or unknown annotation through matching of protein sequences in sorted samples from the same patient. Wilcoxon tests on paired samples were used to test changes in diversity from C1D1 to C4D1. TCRdb limited this immuneACCESS table to in-frame rearrangements with V and J called. A share of clones is missing; checked studies link under half to unresolved V genes, and the rest is unexplained. The V and J calls and clone size come from that table; D and trimming were worked out from the DNA. This sample gives around 96,000 clones in total; 65% to 85% of them show up just once. 12% of the sample rests with the top ten.

Notes on this clone: Its antigen target is currently unknown. Per-base quality was not reported, and no clone a single base away is much larger than it.

The rearrangement combines TRBV10-3 with TRBJ1-1; the D gene lacks a confident call. The source was peripheral blood mononuclear cells (PBMCs), collected at baseline. The clonotype originates from a human donor with classical Hodgkin lymphoma. In nucleotides, the sequence is TGTGCCATCAGTGAGAGGTGGGCAGCAAACACTGAAGCTTTCTTT. It translates as CAISERWAANTEAFF.